This passage covers 2 T cell receptor beta chains from one sample sequenced in a study of persistence of HIV-infected CD4 T cells. Their recognized antigens are unknown. The libraries were made with immunoSEQ version 4 in survey mode. TCRdb's copy holds only in-frame clones and misses some; the assay was immunoSEQ multiplex PCR. Here the sample spans some 39,000 clones, about 81% being singletons. An overlapping HIV-1 Gag peptide pool stimulated these cells at 0.95 to 1 ug/peptide/mL. Sorted nonresponding memory CD4+ T cells were CD40L-negative, CD69-negative, CD45RO-high. Sample: cultured CD4+ T cells from PBMCs, taken from a patient who received antiretroviral therapy. These receptors came from an adult with HIV. The donor label of this sample is uncertain.

This chain connects TRBV27 to TRBJ1-2; 9 nucleotides agree with TRBD1. V was pared by 5 bases and J by 4 bases, with 5 bases of the junction left unmatched. The CDR3 length is 14 residues. Germline CDR1 and CDR2: MNHEY and SMNVEV (reference sequence). Written as DNA, the CDR3 is TGTGCCAGCAGTCCGGGACAGGGCGGCTATGGCTACACCTTC. Protein: CASSPGQGGYGYTF.

The chain combines TRBV3-1 (or the pseudogene TRBV3-2) with TRBJ1-2; 7 nucleotides match TRBD1. Germline V gene data show CDR1 as LGHDT and CDR2 as YNNKEL (reference sequence). The CDR3 is 14 residues long. The junction had 2 bases not matched to a gene; V was cut back by 4 bases and J by 0 bases. The CDR3 sequence is CASSPQGTNYGYTF. In DNA form, the CDR3 reads TGTGCCAGCAGCCCACAGGGGACTAACTATGGCTACACCTTC.